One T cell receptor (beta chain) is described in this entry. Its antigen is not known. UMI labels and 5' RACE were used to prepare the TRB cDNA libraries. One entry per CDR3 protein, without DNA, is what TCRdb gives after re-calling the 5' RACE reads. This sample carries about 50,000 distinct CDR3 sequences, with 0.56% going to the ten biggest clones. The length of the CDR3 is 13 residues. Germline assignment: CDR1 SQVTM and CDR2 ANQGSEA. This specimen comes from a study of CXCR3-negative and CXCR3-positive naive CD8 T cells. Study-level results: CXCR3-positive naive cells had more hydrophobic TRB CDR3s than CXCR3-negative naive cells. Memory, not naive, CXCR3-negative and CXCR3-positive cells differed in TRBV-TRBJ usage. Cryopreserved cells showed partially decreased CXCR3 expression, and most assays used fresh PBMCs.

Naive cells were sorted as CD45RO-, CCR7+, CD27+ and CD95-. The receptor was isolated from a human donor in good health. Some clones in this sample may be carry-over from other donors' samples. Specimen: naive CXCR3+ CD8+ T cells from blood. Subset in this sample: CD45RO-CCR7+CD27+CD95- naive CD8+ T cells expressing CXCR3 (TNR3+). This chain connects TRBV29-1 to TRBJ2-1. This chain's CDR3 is CSVETEDRYEQFF.